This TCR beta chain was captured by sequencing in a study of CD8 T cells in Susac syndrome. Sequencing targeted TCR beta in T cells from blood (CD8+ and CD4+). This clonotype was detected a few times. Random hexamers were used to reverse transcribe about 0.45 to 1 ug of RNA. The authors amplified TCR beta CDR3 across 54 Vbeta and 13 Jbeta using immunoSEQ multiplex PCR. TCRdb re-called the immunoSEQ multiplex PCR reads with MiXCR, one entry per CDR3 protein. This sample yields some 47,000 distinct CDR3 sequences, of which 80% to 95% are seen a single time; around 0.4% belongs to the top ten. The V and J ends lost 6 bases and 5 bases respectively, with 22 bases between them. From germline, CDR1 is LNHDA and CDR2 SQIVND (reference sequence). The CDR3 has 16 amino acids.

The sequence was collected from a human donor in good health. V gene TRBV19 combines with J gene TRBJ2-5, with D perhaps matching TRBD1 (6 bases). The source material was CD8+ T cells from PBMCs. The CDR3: CASSNSDRSRVETQYF. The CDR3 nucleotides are TGTGCCAGTAGCAATTCTGACAGGAGCCGAGTGGAGACCCAGTACTTC.